A single sample gave rise to the 21 T cell receptor beta chains below, sequenced in a study of T cell changes during pregnancy in multiple sclerosis (dated by TCRdb to about 2019). Libraries were made using the immunoSEQ multiplex PCR assay. In TCRdb, the immuneACCESS table is reduced to in-frame sequences with V and J assigned. These tables do not hold every clone; where another copy was compared, an unresolved V gene accounts for under half, and the others remain unexplained. The sample table records about 55,000 clones; 94% of these occur just once. Clones ranked in the top ten supply approximately 3.5% of the sample. Sequencing was performed on CD8+ T cells from peripheral blood mononuclear cells, taken in the third trimester of pregnancy. The receptors stem from a female donor with multiple sclerosis, enrolled in a pregnancy study.

This chain links TRBV11-2 with TRBJ2-4; perhaps TRBD1 as D (6 bases). CDR1 is SGHAT, CDR2 FQNNGV, per germline. There are 12 residues in the CDR3. The V and J ends lost 11 bases and 3 bases respectively, with 11 bases between them. CDR3 sequence: CACQGSKNIQYF. The CDR3 region has the DNA TGTGCCTGCCAGGGGAGCAAAAACATTCAGTACTTC.

The chain carries TRBV2 and TRBJ2-3, with D maybe TRBD2 (5 bases). Germline CDR1 is SNHLY and CDR2 is FYNNEI. Between the trimmed V and J ends, which lost 4 bases and 1 base, there was a span of 15 bases. The length of the CDR3 is 16 residues. CDR3 nucleotides: TGTGCCAGCAGTGTTGAATGGCGGGTTCGCACAGATACGCAGTATTTT. Residues: CASSVEWRVRTDTQYF.

This chain links TRBV4-3 with TRBJ2-2, with 12 bases lining up with TRBD2. This CDR3 is built from 17 residues. The V gene's germline CDR1 is LGHNA and CDR2 YSLEER. Trimming took 0 bases from V and 6 from J; bases not matched to a gene: 5. The CDR3 loop is CASSQDLRLAGAGELFF. For the CDR3, the DNA is TGCGCCAGCAGCCAAGATCTTAGACTAGCGGGGGCCGGGGAGCTGTTTTTT.

The chain employs TRBV11-2 and TRBJ2-7; D may be TRBD2 (6 bases). The CDR3 has 14 residues. V lost 1 base and J lost 2, with 9 bases in between. Germline CDR1 reads SGHAT; CDR2 reads FQNNGV. CDR3 bases: TGTGCCAGCAGCTTAGCGGGAGTCCCCTACGAGCAGTACTTC. Amino acids: CASSLAGVPYEQYF.

For this clone: Other DNA sequences in the sample encode the same CDR3. The chain carries TRBV4-1 and TRBJ1-1, with D perhaps TRBD1 (5 bases). Deletions cut 1 base from V and 1 base from J, with 7 bases between. This CDR3 contains 14 residues. The germline gives CDR1 MGHRA, CDR2 YSYEKL. The chain's CDR3 is CASSQAGENTEAFF. The CDR3 DNA reads TGCGCCAGCAGCCAAGCGGGGGAGAACACTGAAGCTTTCTTT.

This clone was counted a few times. The V and J genes are TRBV6-1 and TRBJ2-5, with 8 positions matching TRBD2. The CDR3 loop spans 15 amino acids. Germline V lookup: CDR1 MNHNS, CDR2 SASEGT. The J segment lost 5 bases and the V segment lost 3 bases, leaving 8 bases of the junction unmatched. CDR3 coding DNA: TGTGCCAGCAGTGATCGAGCGGGAGTGTCGGAGACCCAGTACTTC. Translation gives CASSDRAGVSETQYF.

V gene TRBV27 combines with J gene TRBJ2-3, with 7 nucleotides matching TRBD2. Germline CDR1 is MNHEY and CDR2 is SMNVEV (reference sequence). V lost 8 bases to trimming and J lost 3 bases; unmatched junction nucleotides: 2. The CDR3 loop spans 12 amino acids. The CDR3 nucleotides are TGTGCCAGCGGGGGGGGTACAGATACGCAGTATTTT. This encodes CASGGGTDTQYF.

The CDR3 is CASSGGREDEQFF. The DNA of the CDR3 is TGTGCCAGCAGTGGTGGGAGGGAGGATGAGCAGTTCTTC. The rearrangement links TRBV25-1 to TRBJ2-1, with 7 bases fitting TRBD2. V trimming: 4 bases; J trimming: 8 bases; junction bases outside the gene matches: 5. The CDR3 is made up of 13 amino acids. The germline V gene encodes CDR1 MGHDK and CDR2 SYGVNS.

The rearrangement joins TRBV9 to TRBJ1-1; D is uncertain. V was trimmed by 4 bases and J by 1 base, leaving 14 bases between them. This CDR3 has 15 amino acids. Looked up from germline, CDR1 is SGDLS and CDR2 is YYNGEE. CDR3 residues: CASSFRPGENTEAFF. Here the CDR3 DNA reads TGTGCCAGCAGCTTCCGGCCCGGGGAGAACACTGAAGCTTTCTTT.

The V and J genes are TRBV27 and TRBJ2-7; a weak D match, TRBD2 (6 bases). The CDR3 extends over 13 amino acids. From germline, CDR1 is MNHEY and CDR2 SMNVEV (reference sequence). V shed 5 bases and J shed 2 bases, with 10 bases lying between them. The DNA for the CDR3 is TGTGCCAGCAGTCGAGGCGGGACCTACGAGCAGTACTTC. It specifies CASSRGGTYEQYF.

The V call is TRBV27, the J call TRBJ1-2, with D maybe TRBD1 (5 bases). The V gene lost 0 bases and the J gene lost 1 base, with 12 bases spanning the gap. The CDR3 has 16 amino acids. CDR1 MNHEY and CDR2 SMNVEV come from the germline V gene (reference sequence). The CDR3 sequence is CASSLSGPTLNYGYTF. The CDR3 nucleotides are TGTGCCAGCAGTTTATCGGGGCCCACACTTAACTATGGCTACACCTTC.

The chain joins TRBV28 to TRBJ2-7; tentative D call: TRBD1 (5 bases). V was pared by 8 bases and J by 2 bases, with 16 bases between. The CDR3 extends over 14 amino acids. CDR1 and CDR2 (germline): MDHEN, SYDVKM. The CDR3 loop is CASGKTIGAYEQYF. The CDR3 DNA reads as TGTGCCAGCGGTAAGACCATAGGGGCCTACGAGCAGTACTTC.

The chain recombines TRBV6-1 with TRBJ1-1, with D maybe TRBD1 (5 bases). With 0 bases removed from V and 1 base from J, the gap between germline ends came to 9 bases. The CDR3 is 15 amino acids. Germline V gives CDR1 MNHNS, CDR2 SASEGT. CDR3 DNA: TGTGCCAGCAGTGAAGCAAGGACACAGAACACTGAAGCTTTCTTT. It specifies CASSEARTQNTEAFF.

The chain links TRBV5-6 to TRBJ1-1; 11 bases map to TRBD1. Germline V lookup: CDR1 SGHDT, CDR2 YYEEEE. Losses at the gene ends were 4 bases for V and 4 bases for J; bases not matched to a gene: 6. The CDR3 runs 15 residues. DNA of the CDR3: TGTGCCAGCAGCCCCGGGACAGGGGGGAGCACTGAAGCTTTCTTT. This encodes CASSPGTGGSTEAFF.

The CDR3 is CSAVGTSGYNEQFF. The DNA for the CDR3 is TGCAGCGCCGTCGGGACTAGCGGATACAATGAGCAGTTCTTC. The chain uses TRBV29-1 and TRBJ2-1; 11 nucleotides align to TRBD2. Germline V gene lookup returns CDR1 SQVTM and CDR2 ANQGSEA. The CDR3 spans 14 residues. V gave up 7 bases and J gave up 4 bases; unmatched junction bases: 6.

The chain has TRBV11-2 and TRBJ1-2, with D possibly TRBD1 on 5 matching bases. Germline loops: CDR1 SGHAT, CDR2 FQNNGV. Trimming removed 9 bases from V and 0 bases from J, with 14 bases in between. There are 14 residues in the CDR3. The CDR3 region is CASSGQPPNYGYTF. DNA of the CDR3: TGTGCCAGTTCAGGGCAGCCACCTAACTATGGCTACACCTTC.

CDR3 nucleotide sequence: TGTGCCTGGTCTAAGGGACGGGGACAGGTCTGGGAAAAACTGTTTTTT. Translating gives CAWSKGRGQVWEKLFF. The genes are TRBV30 and TRBJ1-4, with 8 nucleotides matching TRBD1. V gave up 5 bases and J gave up 8 bases; unmatched junction bases: 16. This CDR3 has 16 amino acids. CDR1 and CDR2 from the germline V gene are GTSNPN and SVGIG (reference sequence).

This rearrangement joins TRBV14 to TRBJ1-1; the match to TRBD1 covers 8 bases. Unmatched junction bases numbered 2, after V lost 0 bases and J lost 5 bases. The germline gives CDR1 SGHDN, CDR2 FVKESK. The CDR3 extends over 14 amino acids. This CDR3 is CASSQEQGETEAFF. The CDR3 nucleotides are TGTGCCAGCAGCCAAGAACAGGGGGAAACTGAAGCTTTCTTT.

This rearrangement joins TRBV28 to TRBJ2-1, with 8 bases lining up with TRBD2. The CDR3 loop spans 16 amino acids. The V segment lost 5 bases and the J segment 12 bases; nucleotides outside the gene matches: 18. The germline V gene has CDR1 MDHEN and CDR2 SYDVKM. The CDR3 coding sequence is TGTGCCAGCAGTCCACATTGGACTAGCTCTTACACTGGGCAGTTCTTC. It codes for CASSPHWTSSYTGQFF.

V gene TRBV4-3 combines with J gene TRBJ2-7; the match to TRBD2 covers 8 bases. Germline V gene data show CDR1 as LGHNA and CDR2 as YSLEER. With 4 bases clipped from V and 1 base from J, the junction kept 3 bases outside the gene matches. The CDR3 extends over 14 amino acids. DNA of the CDR3: TGCGCCAGCAGCCCGACTAGCGAATCCTACGAGCAGTACTTC. This codes for CASSPTSESYEQYF.

The chain employs TRBV14 and TRBJ1-2; no definite D call. Germline CDR1 reads SGHDN; CDR2 reads FVKESK. V dropped 1 base and J dropped 1 base, with 10 bases sitting between them. The CDR3 covers 15 residues. The CDR3 protein is CASSQGLVYNYGYTF. CDR3 in DNA: TGTGCCAGCAGCCAAGGGCTAGTGTATAACTATGGCTACACCTTC.